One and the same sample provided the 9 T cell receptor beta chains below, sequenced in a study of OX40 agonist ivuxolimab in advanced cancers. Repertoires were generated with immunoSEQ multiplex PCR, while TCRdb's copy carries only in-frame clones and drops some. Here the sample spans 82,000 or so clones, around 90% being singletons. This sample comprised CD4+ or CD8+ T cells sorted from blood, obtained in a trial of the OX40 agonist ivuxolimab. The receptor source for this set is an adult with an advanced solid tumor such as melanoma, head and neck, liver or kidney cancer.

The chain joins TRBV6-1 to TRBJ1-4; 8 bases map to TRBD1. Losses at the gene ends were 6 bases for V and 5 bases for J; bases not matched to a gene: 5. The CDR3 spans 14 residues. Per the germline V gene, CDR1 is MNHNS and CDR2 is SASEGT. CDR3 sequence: CASSQGAENEKLFF. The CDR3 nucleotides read TGTGCCAGCAGCCAGGGGGCAGAGAATGAAAAACTGTTTTTT.

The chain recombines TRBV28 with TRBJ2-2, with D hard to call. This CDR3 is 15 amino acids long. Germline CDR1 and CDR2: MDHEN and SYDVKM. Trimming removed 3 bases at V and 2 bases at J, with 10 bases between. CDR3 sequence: CASSFLLGNTGELFF. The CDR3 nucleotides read TGTGCCAGCAGTTTTCTGCTGGGAAACACCGGGGAGCTGTTTTTT.

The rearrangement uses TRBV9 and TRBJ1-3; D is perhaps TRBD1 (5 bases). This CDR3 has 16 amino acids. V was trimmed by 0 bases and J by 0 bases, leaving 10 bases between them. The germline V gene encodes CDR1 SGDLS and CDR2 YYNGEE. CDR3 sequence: CASSVAGLSSGNTIYF. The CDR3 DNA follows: TGTGCCAGCAGCGTAGCAGGGCTCTCCTCTGGAAACACCATATATTTT.

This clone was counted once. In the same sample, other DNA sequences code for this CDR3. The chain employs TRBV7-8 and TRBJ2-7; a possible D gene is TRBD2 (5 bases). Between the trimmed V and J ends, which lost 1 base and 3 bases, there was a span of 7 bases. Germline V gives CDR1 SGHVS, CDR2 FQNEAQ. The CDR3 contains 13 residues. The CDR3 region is CASSLGAGYEQYF. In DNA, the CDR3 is TGTGCCAGCAGCTTAGGGGCGGGCTACGAGCAGTACTTC.

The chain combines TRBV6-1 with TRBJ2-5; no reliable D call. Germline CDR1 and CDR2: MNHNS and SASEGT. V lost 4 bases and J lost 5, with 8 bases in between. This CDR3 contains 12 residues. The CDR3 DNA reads TGTGCCAGCAGTGCGACCTGGGAGACCCAGTACTTC. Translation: CASSATWETQYF.

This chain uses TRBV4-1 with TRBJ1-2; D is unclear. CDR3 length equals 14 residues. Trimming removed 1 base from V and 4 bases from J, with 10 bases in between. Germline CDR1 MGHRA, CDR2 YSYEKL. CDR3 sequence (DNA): TGCGCCAGCAGCCAAGCCCGGCCAGCCTATGGCTACACCTTC. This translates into CASSQARPAYGYTF.

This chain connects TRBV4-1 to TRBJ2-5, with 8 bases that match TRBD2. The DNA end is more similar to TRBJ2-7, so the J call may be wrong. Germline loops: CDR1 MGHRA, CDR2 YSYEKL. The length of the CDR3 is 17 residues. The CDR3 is CASSQDAGPGLGREQYF. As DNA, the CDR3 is TGCGCCAGCAGCCAAGATGCCGGACCGGGACTAGGTCGCGAGCAGTACTTC.

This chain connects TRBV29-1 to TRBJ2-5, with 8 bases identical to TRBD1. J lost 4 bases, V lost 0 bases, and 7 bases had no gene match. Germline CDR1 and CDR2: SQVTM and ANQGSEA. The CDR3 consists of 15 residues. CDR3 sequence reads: CSVEDSTGGGETQYF. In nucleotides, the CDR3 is TGCAGCGTTGAAGATTCCACAGGGGGTGGAGAGACCCAGTACTTC.

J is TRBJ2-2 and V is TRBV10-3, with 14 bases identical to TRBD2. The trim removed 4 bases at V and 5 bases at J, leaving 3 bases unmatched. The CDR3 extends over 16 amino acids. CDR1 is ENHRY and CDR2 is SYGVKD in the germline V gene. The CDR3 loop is CAISGTSGRRTGELFF. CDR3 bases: TGTGCCATCAGTGGGACTAGCGGGAGGCGTACCGGGGAGCTGTTTTTT.